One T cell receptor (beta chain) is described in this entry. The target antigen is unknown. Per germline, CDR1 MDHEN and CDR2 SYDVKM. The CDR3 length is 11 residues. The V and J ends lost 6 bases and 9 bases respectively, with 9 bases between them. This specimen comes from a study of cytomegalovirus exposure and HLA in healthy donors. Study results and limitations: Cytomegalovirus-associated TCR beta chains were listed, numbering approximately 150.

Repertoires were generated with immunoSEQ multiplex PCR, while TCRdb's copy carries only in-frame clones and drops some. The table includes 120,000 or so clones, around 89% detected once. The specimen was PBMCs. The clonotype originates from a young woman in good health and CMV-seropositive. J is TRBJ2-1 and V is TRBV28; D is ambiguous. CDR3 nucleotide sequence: TGTGCCAGCAGCCGTGGTAGTGAGCAGTTCTTC. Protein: CASSRGSEQFF.